One and the same sample provided the 5 T cell receptor beta chains below, sequenced in a study of T cells after yellow fever vaccination. Via MiXCR, TCRdb re-called the 5' RACE reads, giving one row per CDR3 protein. The profile covers about 300,000 distinct CDR3 sequences, with around 9.3% appearing a single time and about 3% taken by the ten largest. Sequenced material: CD4+ T cells sorted from PBMCs, taken 5 days after the yellow fever booster vaccination. The receptors stem from a man younger than 35 who received the YFV17D yellow fever vaccine.

This clonotype showed up many times. The chain joins TRBV5-1 to TRBJ1-1; 8 bases line up with TRBD1. The CDR3 has 15 amino acids. Per germline, CDR1 SGHRS and CDR2 YFSETQ. V lost 1 base to trimming and J lost 5 bases; unmatched junction nucleotides: 7. The DNA for the CDR3 is TGCGCCAGCAGCTTGCTGACAGGGGTGATGACTGAAGCTTTCTTT. Its protein product is CASSLLTGVMTEAFF.

This clonotype showed up many times. This rearrangement joins TRBV20-1 to TRBJ2-7, with TRBD2 identical over 10 bases. Looked up from germline, CDR1 is DFQATT and CDR2 is SNEGSKA (reference sequence). The V segment lost 5 bases and the J segment 0 bases; nucleotides outside the gene matches: 4. The CDR3 sequence is 14 residues long. The CDR3 spells CSAQLAGVSYEQYF. In nucleotides, the CDR3 is TGCAGTGCTCAGCTAGCGGGGGTCTCCTACGAGCAGTACTTC.

The rearrangement links TRBV12-3 or TRBV12-4 to TRBJ1-1; 8 bases line up with TRBD1. This CDR3 has 13 amino acids. The V and J ends lost 5 bases and 6 bases, in that order; junction bases with no gene match: 5. CDR3 DNA sequence: TGTGCCAGCAGTGCTTACAGGGGGGCTGAAGCTTTCTTT. Amino acid sequence: CASSAYRGAEAFF.

This clonotype was counted a few times. V usage is TRBV6-2 or TRBV6-3 and J usage is TRBJ1-1; 11 nucleotides align to TRBD1. Germline-derived CDR1 and CDR2 are MNHEY and SVGEGT. The CDR3 covers 16 residues. Losses at the gene ends were 2 bases for V and 5 bases for J; bases not matched to a gene: 7. CDR3 in amino acids: CASSYLTGTGGTEAFF. CDR3 sequence (DNA): TGTGCCAGCAGTTACCTTACCGGGACAGGGGGTACTGAAGCTTTCTTT.

This clonotype came up a few times. This chain connects TRBV7-9 to TRBJ1-2; D remains ambiguous. This CDR3 has 14 residues. V was clipped by 1 base and J by 2 bases, with 8 bases between them. Per the germline V gene, CDR1 is SEHNR and CDR2 is FQNEAQ (reference sequence). The CDR3 sequence: CASSLEWENYGYTF. Here the CDR3 DNA reads TGTGCCAGCAGCTTAGAATGGGAAAACTATGGCTACACCTTC.